The 30 T cell receptor beta chains given below trace back to one sample, sequenced in a study of vaccination effects on CD4 cells after COVID-19. Which antigens these TCRs recognize remains unknown. Clones were read by immunoSEQ multiplex PCR, and TCRdb kept only the in-frame ones, dropping some. Of 9,500 to 15,000 clones in the sample, approximately 71% were seen once. ViraFEST expansion of antigen-specific CD4+ T cells with viral peptide pools preceded sequencing. Following 10 days of culture, CD4+ T cells were isolated. Participants each got two BNT162b2 or mRNA-1273 vaccine doses. The sample in question was CD4+ T cells from PBMCs cultured with SARS-CoV-2 spike peptides, obtained after COVID-19 vaccination. Source of these receptors: a human donor who received a COVID-19 vaccine.

By proportion, this clone is medium-sized. This chain links TRBV7-9 with TRBJ1-2; 7 nucleotides agree with TRBD1. The V gene end was trimmed by 5 bases and the J gene end by 8 bases; junction bases not matched to a gene: 8. Germline V lookup: CDR1 SEHNR, CDR2 FQNEAQ (reference sequence). This CDR3 contains 13 residues. The CDR3 here is CASSLDRRGGYTF. CDR3 DNA sequence: TGTGCCAGCAGCCTGGACAGGCGGGGGGGCTACACCTTC.

This clone was seen a handful of times. The V call is TRBV2, the J call TRBJ1-1; no clear D. CDR1 is SNHLY, CDR2 FYNNEI, per germline. The CDR3 is 12 amino acids. Trimming removed 4 bases from V and 6 bases from J, with 9 bases in between. The CDR3 bases are TGTGCCAGCAGTGCGACCAACCCTGAAGCTTTCTTT. Translated, it gives CASSATNPEAFF. Looking up the rest from reference TRBV2 and TRBJ1-1 gives the full variable domain: EPEVTQTPSHQVTQMGQEVILRCVPISNHLYFYWYRQILGQKVEFLVSFYNNEISEKSEIFDDQFSVERPDGSNFTLKIRSTKLEDSAMYFCASSATNPEAFFGQGTRLTVV.

V is TRBV28 and J is TRBJ2-6; possibly TRBD1 for D (6 bases). In germline, CDR1 is MDHEN, CDR2 SYDVKM. This CDR3 region has 13 residues. V lost 6 bases and J 11 bases, leaving 14 bases between the germline ends. CDR3 in DNA: TGTGCCAGCAGCTTCGGACAGCCTGACGTCCTGACTTTC. Its protein is CASSFGQPDVLTF.

The chain has TRBV9 and TRBJ2-4; unclear D gene. The CDR3 is 15 residues long. CDR1 and CDR2 (germline): SGDLS, YYNGEE. V lost 0 bases, J lost 0 bases, and 7 bases lay in between. The CDR3 sequence: CASSVGSLAKNIQYF. In DNA form, the CDR3 reads TGTGCCAGCAGCGTAGGCTCCTTAGCCAAAAACATTCAGTACTTC. The whole variable domain, filled in from reference TRBV9 and TRBJ2-4, reads DSGVTQTPKHLITATGQRVTLRCSPRSGDLSVYWYQQSLDQGLQFLIQYYNGEERAKGNILERFSAQQFPDLHSELNLSSLELGDSALYFCASSVGSLAKNIQYFGAGTRLSVL.

The chain is built from TRBV3-1 (or the pseudogene TRBV3-2) and TRBJ1-1; 7 bases are shared with TRBD1. This CDR3 comprises 13 residues. V was clipped by 10 bases and J by 2 bases; unmatched bases: 7. Germline values: CDR1 LGHDT, CDR2 YNNKEL (reference sequence). CDR3 nucleotide sequence: TGTGCCATCTCGGACAGGATAAACACTGAAGCTTTCTTT. Encoded protein: CAISDRINTEAFF.

The gene calls are TRBV19 and TRBJ2-6; 7 bases are a match to TRBD2. Per germline, CDR1 LNHDA and CDR2 SQIVND (reference sequence). The V gene end was trimmed by 7 bases and the J gene end by 1 base; junction bases not matched to a gene: 7. The CDR3 contains 16 residues. The CDR3 sequence is CASTKTGGSGANVLTF. Written as DNA, the CDR3 is TGTGCCAGTACAAAAACCGGGGGGTCTGGGGCCAACGTCCTGACTTTC.

The chain combines TRBV11-2 with TRBJ2-1; 11 nucleotides agree with TRBD2. The V gene end was trimmed by 5 bases and the J gene end by 4 bases; junction bases not matched to a gene: 7. Germline CDR1 is SGHAT and CDR2 is FQNNGV. This CDR3 spans 16 amino acids. CDR3 protein: CASSAGGLAAYNEQFF. In DNA form, the CDR3 reads TGTGCCAGCAGCGCGGGGGGACTAGCGGCTTACAATGAGCAGTTCTTC.

The rearrangement links TRBV5-8 to TRBJ2-1; TRBD2 matches 8 bases. Trimming at V came to 0 bases and at J to 6 bases, leaving 11 bases not matched to a gene. This CDR3 is 17 amino acids long. CDR1 is SGHTS and CDR2 is YDEGEE in the germline V gene. As DNA, the CDR3 is TGTGCCAGCAGCTTGGAGCTTTGGACTAGCAGTCCCAATGAGCAGTTCTTC. It is translated as CASSLELWTSSPNEQFF.

This chain joins TRBV28 and TRBJ2-2, with D unresolved. CDR3 size: 12 residues. V dropped 7 bases and J dropped 8 bases, with 11 bases sitting between them. Germline V gene lookup returns CDR1 MDHEN and CDR2 SYDVKM. The CDR3 coding sequence is TGTGCCAGCAATATCGTCGTGGGGGAGCTGTTTTTT. Translating gives CASNIVVGELFF. The variable domain in full, completed from reference TRBV28 and TRBJ2-2, reads DVKVTQSSRYLVKRTGEKVFLECVQDMDHENMFWYRQDPGLGLRLIYFSYDVKMKEKGDIPEGYSVSREKKERFSLILESASTNQTSMYLCASNIVVGELFFGEGSRLTVL.

This clone showed up just once. The chain uses TRBV10-3 and TRBJ2-2; D possibly corresponds to TRBD1 (5 bases). This CDR3 has 14 residues. The V and J ends lost 10 bases and 1 base respectively, with 13 bases between them. From germline, CDR1 is ENHRY and CDR2 SYGVKD. The CDR3, as DNA: TGTGCCACTCAGGGCAGCGAGAACACCGGGGAGCTGTTTTTT. It specifies CATQGSENTGELFF.

This clone was found a few times. This chain connects TRBV28 to TRBJ1-5, with 7 bases fitting TRBD1. The CDR3 contains 15 residues. Trimming took 5 bases from V and 7 from J; bases not matched to a gene: 11. Germline V gene data show CDR1 as MDHEN and CDR2 as SYDVKM. The DNA for the CDR3 is TGTGCCAGCAGTATAACAGCGACAGGGAGCCAGCCCCAGCATTTT. This gives the protein CASSITATGSQPQHF. The whole variable domain, remainder taken from reference TRBV28 and TRBJ1-5, is DVKVTQSSRYLVKRTGEKVFLECVQDMDHENMFWYRQDPGLGLRLIYFSYDVKMKEKGDIPEGYSVSREKKERFSLILESASTNQTSMYLCASSITATGSQPQHFGDGTRLSIL.

V usage is TRBV2 and J usage is TRBJ2-5; 8 bases map to TRBD2. The CDR3 is 14 residues long. Germline V CDR1 and CDR2: SNHLY, FYNNEI. Losses at the gene ends were 7 bases for V and 7 bases for J; bases not matched to a gene: 11. CDR3 coding DNA: TGTGCCAGCAAGCCGGGACTAGAGGGGGTGACCCAGTACTTC. Encoded protein: CASKPGLEGVTQYF. The entire variable domain, with the rest obtained from reference TRBV2 and TRBJ2-5, is as follows: EPEVTQTPSHQVTQMGQEVILRCVPISNHLYFYWYRQILGQKVEFLVSFYNNEISEKSEIFDDQFSVERPDGSNFTLKIRSTKLEDSAMYFCASKPGLEGVTQYFGPGTRLLVL.

This sequence joins TRBV19 and TRBJ1-2; 8 positions agree with TRBD1. Germline V lookup: CDR1 LNHDA, CDR2 SQIVND (reference sequence). Trimming removed 5 bases from V and 7 bases from J; junction bases left unmatched: 9. The CDR3 has 14 residues. CDR3: CASSARTGLSGYTF. DNA of the CDR3: TGTGCCAGTAGTGCCAGGACAGGGTTGAGTGGCTACACCTTC.

J is TRBJ1-3 and V is TRBV19; TRBD1 matches 8 bases. V trimming: 4 bases; J trimming: 9 bases; junction bases outside the gene matches: 11. Germline CDR1 reads LNHDA; CDR2 reads SQIVND (reference sequence). The CDR3 runs 15 residues. CDR3 in DNA: TGTGCCAGTAGTAACCCCTCAAGACAGGGGAGCACCATATATTTT. Translation gives CASSNPSRQGSTIYF.

A few counts support this clone. The V call is TRBV12-5, the J call TRBJ2-3, with D maybe TRBD1 (5 bases). The CDR3 runs to 13 residues. Germline CDR1 is LGHNT and CDR2 is FRNRAP. The V and J ends lost 5 bases and 5 bases respectively, with 11 bases between them. Here the CDR3 DNA reads TGTGCTAGTGGTCCTGGGGCGGTAGATACGCAGTATTTT. Protein product: CASGPGAVDTQYF.

The rearrangement uses TRBV7-2 and TRBJ2-7, with a possible D match to TRBD1 (6 bases). Germline V gene sequence: CDR1 SGHTA, CDR2 FQGNSA. This CDR3 region has 13 residues. V dropped 5 bases and J dropped 1 base, with 9 bases sitting between them. The CDR3 sequence is CASSKGGSYEQYF. Written as DNA, the CDR3 is TGTGCCAGCAGCAAAGGGGGTTCCTACGAGCAGTACTTC.

This chain uses TRBV5-1 with TRBJ2-5; 10 bases are shared with TRBD2. Germline CDR1 and CDR2: SGHRS and YFSETQ. With 3 bases clipped from V and 2 bases from J, the junction kept 1 base outside the gene matches. This CDR3 region has 14 residues. The CDR3, as DNA: TGCGCCAGCAGCTCGGGACTAGCGCAAGAGACCCAGTACTTC. This gives the protein CASSSGLAQETQYF.

By sample fraction, this clone is medium-sized. V and J are TRBV3-1 (or the pseudogene TRBV3-2) and TRBJ2-3; D gene unclear. The CDR3 loop spans 12 amino acids. Germline V gives CDR1 LGHDT, CDR2 YNNKEL (reference sequence). The ends were cut back, 3 bases at V and 5 bases at J, with 6 bases in the middle. DNA of the CDR3: TGTGCCAGCAGCCAGGACGTAGATACGCAGTATTTT. This codes for CASSQDVDTQYF.

A remark on this clone: Distinct nucleotide sequences in the sample also encode this CDR3. The J gene is TRBJ1-6, the V gene TRBV6-5, with 9 positions matching TRBD1. Germline V gene lookup returns CDR1 MNHEY and CDR2 SVGAGI. The CDR3 runs to 15 residues. Unmatched junction bases numbered 5, after V lost 5 bases and J lost 6 bases. The CDR3 region has the DNA TGTGCCAGCAGTACTTACAGGGGGCCTAATTCACCCCTCCACTTT. It is translated as CASSTYRGPNSPLHF.

The J gene is TRBJ1-2, the V gene TRBV4-1; possible D gene TRBD1, 5 bases. V shed 0 bases and J shed 5 bases, with 10 bases lying between them. Per the germline V gene, CDR1 is MGHRA and CDR2 is YSYEKL. CDR3 length: 14 residues. The CDR3 reads CASSQDRGGYGYTF. CDR3 bases: TGCGCCAGCAGCCAAGATAGGGGAGGATATGGCTACACCTTC.

The chain links TRBV6-6 to TRBJ1-5; TRBD1 agrees at 10 bases. Germline V gene data show CDR1 as MNHNY and CDR2 as SVGAGI (reference sequence). The V segment lost 6 bases and the J segment 2 bases; nucleotides outside the gene matches: 7. The CDR3 is made up of 16 amino acids. In nucleotides, the CDR3 is TGTGCCAGCAGGGGGGGGACAGGGGTTGGCAATCAGCCCCAGCATTTT. Protein product: CASRGGTGVGNQPQHF.

This clone was seen just once. V usage is TRBV5-1 and J usage is TRBJ2-7; TRBD2 matches 7 bases. V lost 4 bases and J lost 2; bases outside the gene matches: 3. From germline, CDR1 is SGHRS and CDR2 YFSETQ. The CDR3 is 13 amino acids. This chain's CDR3 is CASSQGGPYEQYF. CDR3 DNA: TGCGCCAGCAGCCAGGGAGGGCCCTACGAGCAGTACTTC.

This clone occurred once. This chain links TRBV13 with TRBJ2-3; 11 nucleotides align to TRBD2. Germline CDR1 PRHDT, CDR2 FYEKMQ (reference sequence). With 5 bases clipped from V and 4 bases from J, the junction kept 8 bases outside the gene matches. The CDR3 totals 16 residues. For the CDR3, the DNA is TGTGCCAGCAGCCCTTGGCTAGCGGGGGGTCCAGATACGCAGTATTTT. Protein product: CASSPWLAGGPDTQYF.

The V call is TRBV5-1, the J call TRBJ2-2; the D gene is possibly TRBD1 (6 bases). Trimming stripped 0 bases from V and 1 base from J, with 7 bases between. The V gene's germline CDR1 is SGHRS and CDR2 YFSETQ. The CDR3 is 15 residues long. Written as DNA, the CDR3 is TGCGCCAGCAGCTTGGGACAGGTGAACACCGGGGAGCTGTTTTTT. It codes for CASSLGQVNTGELFF.

This chain connects TRBV24-1 to TRBJ1-5; unclear D gene. Trimming left V 7 bases short and J 5 bases short, with 11 bases between. The germline V gene has CDR1 KGHDR and CDR2 SFDVKD. The CDR3 is made up of 13 amino acids. In DNA, the CDR3 is TGTGCCACCAGCCCGGACGGGGATCAGCCCCAGCATTTT. It codes for CATSPDGDQPQHF.

The chain joins TRBV12-3 or TRBV12-4 to TRBJ1-1, with no clear D. The V end was cut by 6 bases, the J end by 1 base, with 3 bases between. The CDR3 spans 11 residues. CDR3 nucleotides: TGTGCCAGCAGAAAGAACACTGAAGCTTTCTTT. This translates into CASRKNTEAFF.

Only a few counts were recorded for this clone. CDR3 DNA: TGTGCCACCAGCCGATCGGGACAGGGTTACGAGCAGTACTTC. Its translation is CATSRSGQGYEQYF. V gene TRBV15 combines with J gene TRBJ2-7; 9 bases line up with TRBD1. The CDR3 contains 14 residues. Trimming at V came to 5 bases and at J to 4 bases, leaving 6 bases not matched to a gene. Germline V CDR1 and CDR2: LNHNV, YYDKDF (reference sequence).

The rearrangement joins TRBV27 to TRBJ1-5; 10 nucleotides line up with TRBD1. The CDR3 extends over 14 amino acids. The V and J ends lost 6 bases and 7 bases, in that order; junction bases with no gene match: 6. Looked up from germline, CDR1 is MNHEY and CDR2 is SMNVEV (reference sequence). In DNA form, the CDR3 reads TGTGCCAGCAGGGGGACAGGGGTGGGACAGCCCCAGCATTTT. Translated: CASRGTGVGQPQHF.

V and J are TRBV19 and TRBJ2-4; D may be TRBD1 (6 bases). V was clipped by 6 bases and J by 0 bases, with 12 bases between them. This CDR3 is 15 amino acids long. Germline CDR1 is LNHDA and CDR2 is SQIVND (reference sequence). This chain's CDR3 is CASSGQILAKNIQYF. The CDR3 DNA is TGTGCCAGTAGCGGACAGATACTAGCCAAAAACATTCAGTACTTC.

The chain links TRBV19 to TRBJ1-5; TRBD1 matches at 8 bases. J lost 3 bases, V lost 4 bases, and 5 bases had no gene match. This CDR3 has 15 residues. Germline V gene data show CDR1 as LNHDA and CDR2 as SQIVND (reference sequence). The CDR3 DNA reads as TGTGCCAGTAGTACTCAGGGGGCAATCAATCAGCCCCAGCATTTT. This gives the protein CASSTQGAINQPQHF.